The 9 T cell receptor beta chains below were found in one sample sequenced in a study of T cell responses to AZD1222 COVID-19 vaccine. Method: immunoSEQ multiplex PCR; TCRdb's copy keeps in-frame clones and lacks some. In the table there are around 180,000 clones, around 90% of which are singletons. Sample: peripheral blood, taken on day 0 of AZD1222 vaccination. The origin of the receptors is an adult in good health.

This rearrangement joins TRBV9 to TRBJ2-1, with 11 nucleotides matching TRBD2. The CDR3 sequence is 15 residues long. J gave up 9 bases and V 2 bases, and 7 bases lay outside the gene matches. Germline lookup yields CDR1 SGDLS and CDR2 YYNGEE. The CDR3 DNA reads as TGTGCCAGCAGCGTTGGAACTAGCGGGAGCGGTGAGCAGTTCTTC. Encoded protein: CASSVGTSGSGEQFF.

The chain combines TRBV30 with TRBJ2-5, with 8 positions matching TRBD1. There are 13 residues in the CDR3. From germline, CDR1 is GTSNPN and CDR2 SVGIG (reference sequence). The V gene end was trimmed by 0 bases and the J gene end by 5 bases; junction bases not matched to a gene: 2. The CDR3 DNA is TGTGCCTGGAGTGTCAGGACAGGGGAGACCCAGTACTTC. Its protein is CAWSVRTGETQYF.

This CDR3 reads CASSYTGSLNYGYTF. In DNA form, the CDR3 reads TGTGCCAGCAGTTACACAGGGTCCCTCAACTATGGCTACACCTTC. V is TRBV6-2 or TRBV6-3 and J is TRBJ1-2, with D perhaps matching TRBD1 (6 bases). Germline-derived CDR1 and CDR2 are MNHEY and SVGEGT. This CDR3 is built from 15 residues. Trimming stripped 2 bases from V and 2 bases from J, with 12 bases between.

The gene calls are TRBV2 and TRBJ1-5, with TRBD1 matching over 7 bases. The CDR3 runs to 14 residues. Germline CDR1 SNHLY, CDR2 FYNNEI. The trim removed 5 bases at V and 4 bases at J, leaving 5 bases unmatched. Here the CDR3 DNA reads TGTGCCAGCAGTCCCCAGGGGGAGAATCAGCCCCAGCATTTT. This gives the protein CASSPQGENQPQHF. Using reference TRBV2 and TRBJ1-5 for the parts outside the CDR3, the full variable domain is EPEVTQTPSHQVTQMGQEVILRCVPISNHLYFYWYRQILGQKVEFLVSFYNNEISEKSEIFDDQFSVERPDGSNFTLKIRSTKLEDSAMYFCASSPQGENQPQHFGDGTRLSIL.

CDR3 loop: CASSLGVARNGYTF. The CDR3 nucleotides are TGTGCCAGCAGCTTAGGGGTTGCCAGGAATGGCTACACCTTC. The chain is built from TRBV7-9 and TRBJ1-2, with D unclear. The CDR3 has 14 residues. The V end lost 1 base, the J end lost 6 bases, and 12 bases lay between the germline ends. CDR1 and CDR2 (germline): SEHNR, FQNEAQ (reference sequence). Full variable domain (outside the CDR3, taken from reference TRBV7-9 and TRBJ1-2): DTGVSQNPRHKITKRGQNVTFRCDPISEHNRLYWYRQTLGQGPEFLTYFQNEAQLEKSRLLSDRFSAERPKGSFSTLEIQRTEQGDSAMYLCASSLGVARNGYTFGSGTRLTVV.

The chain carries TRBV28 and TRBJ1-6, with D hard to call. Germline V gene lookup returns CDR1 MDHEN and CDR2 SYDVKM. This CDR3 contains 15 residues. V lost 7 bases to trimming and J lost 5 bases, with 15 bases between them. CDR3 amino acids: CASTSPVADNSPLHF. CDR3 sequence (DNA): TGTGCCAGCACCTCCCCAGTGGCAGATAATTCACCCCTCCACTTT.

The rearrangement uses TRBV28 and TRBJ2-5; D gene ambiguous. V shed 3 bases and J shed 5 bases, with 13 bases lying between them. Germline CDR1 reads MDHEN; CDR2 reads SYDVKM. The CDR3 extends over 14 amino acids. CDR3: CASSLRSDRETQYF. The CDR3 DNA follows: TGTGCCAGCAGTTTGCGTTCTGATCGGGAGACCCAGTACTTC.

This clone was recorded once. The chain employs TRBV28 and TRBJ1-2, with TRBD1 as a possible D gene (6 bases). CDR3 size: 14 residues. Germline V gives CDR1 MDHEN, CDR2 SYDVKM. Deletions cut 4 bases from V and 3 bases from J, with 12 bases between. The CDR3 coding sequence is TGTGCCAGCAGTTCGGAGGGGGAGGACTATGGCTACACCTTC. It specifies CASSSEGEDYGYTF.

The genes are TRBV6-5 and TRBJ2-3, with 8 nucleotides matching TRBD2. The V gene's germline CDR1 is MNHEY and CDR2 SVGAGI. V trimming: 5 bases; J trimming: 4 bases; junction bases outside the gene matches: 8. The CDR3 is 15 residues long. CDR3 DNA sequence: TGTGCCAGCAGTAGCAGGACTAGCCCCCCAGATACGCAGTATTTT. Translation: CASSSRTSPPDTQYF.